These T cell receptor beta chains were read from a single sample in a study of blood T cell repertoires in COVID-19. Using immunoSEQ multiplex PCR, the repertoire was profiled, and TCRdb retains in-frame clones only, with some absent. The repertoire includes about 200,000 clones, around 83% of them detected once, and roughly an eighth sits in the top ten. Sequenced material: peripheral blood. Receptors originate from a human donor in a cohort sampled during active COVID-19. CDR3s include the opening cysteine and the closing phenylalanine or tryptophan. Clone size is not always given. Where it is, it says once, few, many or a class for expanded clones.

J gene,clone size,V gene,CDR3 protein
TRBJ2-3,NA,TRBV9,CASNRGTDTQYF
TRBJ1-5,NA,TRBV28,CASSSSSGTSYQPQHF
TRBJ2-3,NA,TRBV11-1,CASSIVTSGTDTQYF
TRBJ2-5,few,TRBV3-1/TRBV3-2,CASSPTIGETQYF
TRBJ2-7,NA,TRBV2,CASSDLAHRPYEQYF
TRBJ1-3,once,TRBV3-1/TRBV3-2,CASTKPRAGNTIYF
TRBJ2-5,once,TRBV7-2,CASSPIGRRAETQYF
TRBJ1-1,NA,TRBV29-1,CSVEPQGKDTEAFF
TRBJ2-4,once,TRBV4-2,CASSQAPLSGTPPGNIQYF
TRBJ2-5,NA,TRBV7-2,CASNYRGRETQYF
TRBJ2-7,once,TRBV5-1,CASSLAGQGLLEQYF
TRBJ1-1,NA,TRBV11-2,CASSLASTMNTEAFF
TRBJ2-2,NA,TRBV6-5,CASRLGGPGTGELFF
TRBJ2-7,NA,TRBV28,CASSLSGRGYEQYF
TRBJ2-5,NA,TRBV10-2,CASGQTRRQETQYF
TRBJ2-3,NA,TRBV19,CASSMVAGATDTQYF
TRBJ1-5,NA,TRBV27,CASSLREGQPQHF
TRBJ1-2,NA,TRBV6-2/TRBV6-3,CASSYHVESMGGYTF
TRBJ2-5,once,TRBV11-2,CASSSYPGTSGGRETQYF
TRBJ2-7,NA,TRBV28,CASSLQGESYEQYF
TRBJ2-5,NA,TRBV11-1,CASSLVQGARETQYF
TRBJ2-5,NA,TRBV28,CASSPLGGLQETQYF
TRBJ2-7,NA,TRBV5-1,CASSLDGRSLGRETYEQYF
TRBJ2-7,once,TRBV18,CASSPGTGGHEQYF
TRBJ2-7,once,TRBV20-1,CSASRHSSYEQYF
TRBJ2-1,NA,TRBV6-5,CASSYSKASGSDEQFF